This T cell receptor beta chain stems from a study of cytomegalovirus exposure and HLA in healthy donors. Study-level findings and limits: By a later analysis, the bulk of CMV-associated TCR beta chains appeared HLA-restricted. Reported findings show TCR beta sequences accurately forecast HLA-A and HLA-B alleles in most subjects.

Note on this clone: Antigen unknown.

Primers for the PCR totalled 60 Vbeta and 13 Jbeta. Under the authors' procedure: As a later analysis found, there were 78 million or so unique TCR beta chains, of which 8.5 million to 14 million were shared. This table comes from immunoSEQ multiplex PCR, and its TCRdb copy is limited to in-frame clones, with some not included. D and trimming come from the DNA, and the V and J calls and clone size come from that table. Of 150,000 to 170,000 clones in the sample, 79% were seen once. V dropped 4 bases and J dropped 7; count of bases not matched to a gene: 6. This CDR3 has 14 amino acids. Germline V CDR1 and CDR2: SGHDT, YYEEEE.

The chain has TRBV5-6 and TRBJ1-4, with 8 bases lining up with TRBD1. The sequence was collected from a man between 25 and 39 years old in good health and CMV-seropositive. What was sequenced was PBMCs. CDR3 DNA sequence: TGTGCCAGCAGCATCAGACAGGGGAGTGAAAAACTGTTTTTT. This translates into CASSIRQGSEKLFF. Complete variable domain (other parts from reference TRBV5-6 and TRBJ1-4): DAGVTQSPTHLIKTRGQQVTLRCSPKSGHDTVSWYQQALGQGPQFIFQYYEEEERQRGNFPDRFSGHQFPNYSSELNVNALLLGDSALYLCASSIRQGSEKLFFGSGTQLSVL.